The 24 T cell receptor beta chains below come from one sample, sequenced in a study of memory CD4+ T cells and cytomegalovirus serostatus. Data came from immunoSEQ multiplex PCR; TCRdb stores just in-frame clones and leaves some out. The sample yields just under 40,000 clones, nearly 80% seen once. Single viable CD3+CD4+CD8-CD45RO+ cells were sorted as the memory CD4+ T cells. Sample: memory CD4+ T cells from blood. These receptors were taken from an adult in good health and CMV-seronegative.

The V and J genes are TRBV27 and TRBJ2-3; 8 bases are a match to TRBD2. There are 16 residues in the CDR3. The germline V gene encodes CDR1 MNHEY and CDR2 SMNVEV (reference sequence). Trimming took 6 bases from V and 0 from J; bases not matched to a gene: 8. In DNA form, the CDR3 reads TGTGCCAGCAGCCGTAGCGGGGCTGCTAGCACAGATACGCAGTATTTT. Amino acids: CASSRSGAASTDTQYF.

The count of this clone is one. The chain joins TRBV6-5 to TRBJ1-2; D perhaps matches TRBD1 (5 bases). In germline, CDR1 is MNHEY, CDR2 SVGAGI. This CDR3 has 14 residues. V was pared by 7 bases and J by 5 bases, with 17 bases between. Here the CDR3 DNA reads TGTGCCAGCACCAACATGGAGGGGCCGTATGGCTACACCTTC. It is translated as CASTNMEGPYGYTF.

The V and J genes are TRBV5-4 and TRBJ2-5; D remains unclear. The CDR3 length is 13 residues. Germline V CDR1 and CDR2: SGHNT, YYREEE (reference sequence). Trimming shortened V by 1 base and J by 5 bases, and 9 bases separated the two germline ends. The DNA of the CDR3 is TGTGCCAGCAGCTTGCCGGGTCCGGAGACCCAGTACTTC. As protein: CASSLPGPETQYF.

V and J are TRBV19 and TRBJ2-5; D may be TRBD1 (6 bases). V lost 6 bases to trimming and J lost 0 bases, with 11 bases between them. The CDR3 has 14 residues. Germline CDR1 LNHDA, CDR2 SQIVND (reference sequence). CDR3 coding DNA: TGTGCCAGTAGCCTGACAGGAAACCAAGAGACCCAGTACTTC. This sequence encodes CASSLTGNQETQYF.

The chain recombines TRBV29-1 with TRBJ2-7; 9 bases align to TRBD2. The CDR3 spans 14 residues. After removal of 8 bases from V and 5 bases from J, the junction contained 13 bases not matched to a gene. Germline lookup yields CDR1 SQVTM and CDR2 ANQGSEA. The CDR3 DNA sequence: TGCAGCCCCCTCAGGCGGGGGGGCGGGGACGAGCAGTACTTC. This codes for CSPLRRGGGDEQYF.

This clone was found a few times. The J gene is TRBJ2-3, the V gene TRBV21-1; the table's D call of TRBD1 was not tested on the DNA. TRBV21-1 is designated a pseudogene. The CDR3 has 13 amino acids. The CDR3 region is CASSKQSTDTQYF. For the CDR3, the DNA is TGTGCCAGCAGCAAACAGAGCACAGATACGCAGTATTTT.

V gene TRBV6-4 combines with J gene TRBJ2-5; 7 bases agree with TRBD2. The CDR3 contains 13 residues. The J segment lost 4 bases and the V segment lost 2 bases, leaving 1 base of the junction unmatched. Germline V gene data show CDR1 as MRHNA and CDR2 as SNTAGT. The CDR3 sequence: CASSDQRGETQYF. For the CDR3, the DNA is TGTGCCAGCAGTGACCAGCGGGGAGAGACCCAGTACTTC.

This chain links TRBV29-1 with TRBJ2-7, with D perhaps assigned TRBD1 or TRBD2 (6 bases each). The V and J ends lost 6 bases and 0 bases respectively, with 12 bases between them. The germline V gene encodes CDR1 SQVTM and CDR2 ANQGSEA. The CDR3 length is 13 residues. CDR3: CSVGGFSSYEQYF. The CDR3 bases are TGCAGCGTGGGGGGCTTTAGCTCCTACGAGCAGTACTTC.

The chain carries TRBV2 and TRBJ2-5; perhaps TRBD2 as D (6 bases). The CDR3 totals 12 residues. Trimming cost V 7 bases and J 7 bases, with 13 bases left between them. Germline assignment: CDR1 SNHLY and CDR2 FYNNEI. The CDR3 nucleotides are TGTGCCAGCACCCCCTACGGGGGGACCCAGTACTTC. Its translation is CASTPYGGTQYF.

The chain couples TRBV9 to TRBJ2-2; D unresolved. The CDR3 runs 14 residues. V lost 3 bases to trimming and J lost 3 bases, with 9 bases between them. Germline values: CDR1 SGDLS, CDR2 YYNGEE. This CDR3 reads CASSGALDTGELFF. The DNA for the CDR3 is TGTGCCAGCAGCGGGGCGCTGGACACCGGGGAGCTGTTTTTT.

The V and J genes are TRBV30 and TRBJ2-7; the D is unclear. Germline CDR1 and CDR2: GTSNPN and SVGIG (reference sequence). This CDR3 region has 12 residues. Trimming took off 2 bases at V and 2 bases at J, with 7 bases between the two ends. CDR3 loop: CAWSNRPYEQYF. CDR3 bases: TGTGCCTGGAGTAACAGACCCTACGAGCAGTACTTC. Supplemented by reference TRBV30 and TRBJ2-7, the full variable domain reads SQTIHQWPATLVQPVGSPLSLECTVEGTSNPNLYWYRQAAGRGLQLLFYSVGIGQISSEVPQNLSASRPQDRQFILSSKKLLLSDSGFYLCAWSNRPYEQYFGPGTRLTVT.

This chain connects TRBV6-1 to TRBJ1-2; D not resolved. The germline CDR1 and CDR2 sequences are MNHNS and SASEGT. The CDR3 runs 14 residues. The germline V and J ends were trimmed by 6 bases and 4 bases, with 15 bases remaining between them. As DNA, the CDR3 is TGTGCCAGCAGGGACCCGGGTGGTATCTATGGCTACACCTTC. It codes for CASRDPGGIYGYTF.

The CDR3 DNA reads TGTGCCTGGAGTGTATGGCGACGCGAAGCGGGGAAGAAGGGTGAGCAGTTCTTC. It yields the protein CAWSVWRREAGKKGEQFF. V and J are TRBV30 and TRBJ2-1, with 7 nucleotides matching TRBD2. Per germline, CDR1 GTSNPN and CDR2 SVGIG (reference sequence). CDR3 length: 18 residues. The junction had 20 bases not matched to a gene; V was cut back by 0 bases and J by 9 bases.

V and J are TRBV2 and TRBJ1-1; D gene unclear. CDR1 and CDR2 from the germline V gene are SNHLY and FYNNEI. The length of the CDR3 is 14 residues. V lost 4 bases and J 2 bases, leaving 11 bases between the germline ends. The CDR3 spells CASSATVINTEAFF. In nucleotides, the CDR3 is TGTGCCAGCAGTGCTACGGTTATTAACACTGAAGCTTTCTTT.

In this sample, this clone turned up a few times. This rearrangement joins TRBV7-9 to TRBJ2-2; D ambiguous. The length of the CDR3 is 12 residues. Germline CDR1 SEHNR, CDR2 FQNEAQ (reference sequence). V shed 1 base and J shed 6 bases, with 3 bases lying between them. The CDR3 reads CASSLGSGELFF. The CDR3 DNA follows: TGTGCCAGCAGCTTAGGTTCCGGGGAGCTGTTTTTT.

The rearrangement uses TRBV19 and TRBJ1-2; no clear D gene. Trimming took 0 bases from V and 2 from J, leaving 7 bases between them. Germline V gene data show CDR1 as LNHDA and CDR2 as SQIVND (reference sequence). The CDR3 contains 14 residues. The CDR3 loop reads CASSIDRQNYGYTF. The DNA for the CDR3 is TGTGCCAGTAGTATAGATAGGCAGAACTATGGCTACACCTTC.

The rearrangement links TRBV10-2 to TRBJ2-1; 10 nucleotides line up with TRBD2. V shed 6 bases, J shed 1 base, and the junction held 12 bases outside the gene matches. Germline assignment: CDR1 WSHSY and CDR2 SAAADI. The CDR3 is made up of 18 amino acids. The CDR3 DNA sequence: TGCGCCAGCAGCGCAACTAGCGGGGTGACAAATTCCTACAATGAGCAGTTCTTC. Protein: CASSATSGVTNSYNEQFF.

V usage is TRBV6-1 and J usage is TRBJ2-3; tentatively, D is TRBD2 (5 bases). The CDR3 length is 15 residues. The V gene lost 7 bases and the J gene lost 6 bases, with 20 bases spanning the gap. CDR1 is MNHNS, CDR2 SASEGT, per germline. The CDR3 sequence is CASNIDVRVVDTQYF. The CDR3 nucleotides read TGTGCCAGCAATATTGATGTGAGGGTTGTGGATACGCAGTATTTT.

CDR3 loop: CASSLGQIQQETQYF. DNA for the CDR3: TGTGCCAGTAGTTTGGGACAGATCCAGCAAGAGACCCAGTACTTC. The J gene is TRBJ2-5, the V gene TRBV19, with 7 bases identical to TRBD1. CDR3 length: 15 residues. Germline loops: CDR1 LNHDA, CDR2 SQIVND (reference sequence). Trimming took 5 bases from V and 2 from J; bases not matched to a gene: 8. The full variable domain, completed using reference TRBV19 and TRBJ2-5, is DGGITQSPKYLFRKEGQNVTLSCEQNLNHDAMYWYRQDPGQGLRLIYYSQIVNDFQKGDIAEGYSVSREKKESFPLTVTSAQKNPTAFYLCASSLGQIQQETQYFGPGTRLLVL.

The V call is TRBV30, the J call TRBJ1-5; TRBD1 is a possible D gene (5 bases). Germline V lookup: CDR1 GTSNPN, CDR2 SVGIG (reference sequence). V was clipped by 0 bases and J by 4 bases, with 16 bases between them. CDR3 size: 16 residues. The CDR3 region is CAWSVHSGAANQPQHF. CDR3 bases: TGTGCCTGGAGTGTACATTCTGGGGCGGCTAATCAGCCCCAGCATTTT.

This clone was observed a few times. This chain uses TRBV19 with TRBJ1-2; D remains ambiguous. V shed 4 bases and J shed 0 bases, with 6 bases lying between them. CDR3 length: 13 amino acids. Germline-derived CDR1 and CDR2 are LNHDA and SQIVND (reference sequence). CDR3 sequence: CASSTNTNYGYTF. The CDR3 DNA sequence: TGTGCCAGTAGTACAAACACTAACTATGGCTACACCTTC.

The chain links TRBV5-1 to TRBJ2-3, with D possibly being TRBD1 or TRBD2 (6 bases each). Germline CDR1 reads SGHRS; CDR2 reads YFSETQ. The V end was cut by 5 bases, the J end by 6 bases, with 16 bases between. The CDR3 covers 14 residues. CDR3 loop: CASSSGDSRDTQYF. In DNA form, the CDR3 reads TGCGCCAGCAGTTCAGGGGACTCAAGGGATACGCAGTATTTT.

The rearrangement links TRBV7-2 to TRBJ2-7; 7 nucleotides align to TRBD1. V shed 6 bases, J shed 2 bases, and the junction held 13 bases outside the gene matches. Germline V gene data show CDR1 as SGHTA and CDR2 as FQGNSA. The CDR3 is 16 amino acids. The CDR3 DNA sequence: TGTGCCAGCAGGTACCGATCGGGGACAGCAGCCTACGAGCAGTACTTC. Its translation: CASRYRSGTAAYEQYF.

The chain links TRBV4-1 to TRBJ1-1; D uncertain. Trimming cost V 1 base and J 3 bases, with 15 bases left between them. The CDR3 spans 16 residues. Germline V gives CDR1 MGHRA, CDR2 YSYEKL. CDR3 residues: CASSQGGGFDHTEAFF. Written as DNA, the CDR3 is TGCGCCAGCAGCCAAGGAGGTGGGTTCGATCACACTGAAGCTTTCTTT.